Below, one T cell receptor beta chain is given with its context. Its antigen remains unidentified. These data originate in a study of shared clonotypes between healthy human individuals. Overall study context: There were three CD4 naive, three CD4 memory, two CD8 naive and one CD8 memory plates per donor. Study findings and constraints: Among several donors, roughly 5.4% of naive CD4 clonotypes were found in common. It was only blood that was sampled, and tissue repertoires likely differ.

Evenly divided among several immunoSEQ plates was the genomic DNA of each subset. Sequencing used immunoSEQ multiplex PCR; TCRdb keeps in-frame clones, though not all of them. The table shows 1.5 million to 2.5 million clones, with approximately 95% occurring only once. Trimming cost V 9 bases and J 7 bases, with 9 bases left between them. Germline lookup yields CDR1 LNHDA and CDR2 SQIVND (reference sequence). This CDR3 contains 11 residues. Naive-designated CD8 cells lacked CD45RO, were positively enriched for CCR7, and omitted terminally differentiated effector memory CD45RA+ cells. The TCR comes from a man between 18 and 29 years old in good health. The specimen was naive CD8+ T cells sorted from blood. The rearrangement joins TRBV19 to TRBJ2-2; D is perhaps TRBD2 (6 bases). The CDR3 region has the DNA TGTGCCAGCGGGGGTGGCGGGGAGCTGTTTTTT. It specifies CASGGGGELFF.